A selection of T cell receptor beta chains follows, all from one sample in a study of shared clonotypes between healthy human individuals. TCRdb keeps only in-frame clones here, not all; method: immunoSEQ multiplex PCR. The sample includes about a million clones, roughly 75% of them seen just once. Sequences were obtained from memory CD4+ T cells sorted from blood. The source of these receptors is a man aged 18 to 35 in good health. Both conserved end residues are part of each CDR3. The order of the fields is J gene, V gene, D gene, clone size, CDR3 DNA, CDR3 protein. The D gene is left open where the match is weak. Clone size, where shown, is once, few, many, or a class for clones that have expanded.

TRBJ1-2 | TRBV6-5 | NA | NA | TGTGCCAGCAAAACCGTTGAGGGCGGCTACACCTTC | CASKTVEGGYTF
TRBJ1-6 | TRBV4-1 | NA | NA | TGCGCCAGCAGCCAAGAGGTTACAGGGCGTTCACCCCTCCACTTT | CASSQEVTGRSPLHF
TRBJ2-5 | TRBV2 | TRBD1 | NA | TGTGCCAGCCGGGACAGGGCAGAGACCCAGTACTTC | CASRDRAETQYF
TRBJ2-1 | TRBV25-1 | NA | NA | TGTGCCAGCAGTGTGCCTCAGGGGTATGAGCAGTTCTTC | CASSVPQGYEQFF
TRBJ1-2 | TRBV7-8 | NA | NA | TGTGCCAGCAGCTTATTTTCTGGGGGCACTGGCTACACCTTC | CASSLFSGGTGYTF
TRBJ2-1 | TRBV6-4 | TRBD2 | once | TGTGCCAGCAGTGCCGACCTCCTAGCGGGGGAGCAGTTCTTC | CASSADLLAGEQFF
TRBJ2-7 | TRBV28 | NA | NA | TGTGCCAGCGGGTATGGGCGGGGCTATACCTACGAGCAGTACTTC | CASGYGRGYTYEQYF
TRBJ1-1 | TRBV5-6 | NA | NA | TGTGCCAGCAGCTCTCGACACTTTGAAGCTTTCTTT | CASSSRHFEAFF
TRBJ2-5 | TRBV5-1 | TRBD2 | NA | TGCGCCAGCAGCTATCCGACTAGCGGGAGAGGAGAGACCCAGTACTTC | CASSYPTSGRGETQYF
TRBJ2-7 | TRBV6-5 | NA | NA | TGTGCCAGCAGTTCGTACTACGAGCAGTACTTC | CASSSYYEQYF
TRBJ1-5 | TRBV27 | TRBD1 | NA | TGTGCCAGCAGTCGGGACAGGGGGGGCAATCAGCCCCAGCATTTT | CASSRDRGGNQPQHF
TRBJ1-4 | TRBV27 | TRBD1 | NA | TGTGCCAGCAGAACCGGGACAGGGAGTGAAAAACTGTTTTTT | CASRTGTGSEKLFF
TRBJ2-5 | TRBV6-5 | NA | few | TGTGCCAGCAGCGCGCCTGGGAGCGGGACCCAGTACTTC | CASSAPGSGTQYF
TRBJ1-5 | TRBV5-6 | NA | NA | TGTGCCAGCAGCTTGGTCAATAGCAATCAGCCCCAGCATTTT | CASSLVNSNQPQHF
TRBJ2-7 | TRBV5-1 | NA | NA | TGCGCCAGCAGCCCGACAGAATACGAGCAGTACTTC | CASSPTEYEQYF
TRBJ1-1 | TRBV7-2 | NA | few | TGTGCCAGCAGCTTAGCGAGAGGTGAAGCTTTCTTT | CASSLARGEAFF
TRBJ2-2 | TRBV5-1 | NA | NA | TGCGCCAGCAGCAGCAGGAACACCGGGGAGCTGTTTTTT | CASSSRNTGELFF
TRBJ2-2 | TRBV28 | NA | NA | TGTGCCAGCACCTTGCGGGGGCGGATCACCGGGGAGCTGTTTTTT | CASTLRGRITGELFF
TRBJ1-2 | TRBV6-5 | TRBD1 | NA | TGTGCCAGCAGTAGGACAGGGGGCGGAAATGGCTACACCTTC | CASSRTGGGNGYTF
TRBJ1-5 | TRBV10-3 | NA | NA | TGTGCCATCAGTGACGCAGGGAAGACGAATCAGCCCCAGCATTTT | CAISDAGKTNQPQHF
TRBJ2-5 | TRBV2 | NA | few | TGTGCCAGCGGTCTTATCCAGAGGGAGACCCAGTACTTC | CASGLIQRETQYF
TRBJ2-2 | TRBV30 | TRBD2 | NA | TGTGCCTGGAGTAAGGAAGCGGGAGATCGAAGATACACCGGGGAGCTGTTTTTT | CAWSKEAGDRRYTGELFF
TRBJ1-2 | TRBV4-1 | NA | NA | TGCGCCAGCAGCCAAGATGGGACAACAAACTATGGCTACACCTTC | CASSQDGTTNYGYTF
TRBJ1-2 | TRBV7-9 | NA | once | TGTGCCAGCAGCGCAGGGGATCGCAAAGACCTGGGGACCTTC | CASSAGDRKDLGTF
TRBJ2-3 | TRBV19 | NA | NA | TGTGCCAGTAGTATTTCGTACTCCACAGATACGCAGTATTTT | CASSISYSTDTQYF
TRBJ2-7 | TRBV4-1 | TRBD1 | once | TGCGCCAGCAGCTTCCGGGACAGGGGGATCTACGAGCAGTACTTC | CASSFRDRGIYEQYF
TRBJ1-6 | TRBV27 | TRBD1 | few | TGTGCCAGCAACACAGGGGTGAATAATTCACCCCTCCACTTT | CASNTGVNNSPLHF